Sequencing of this T cell receptor beta chain was carried out in a study of early T cells in non-severe SARS-CoV-2 infection. About the research overall: Sequencing of unsorted whole blood was done on bulk RNA, leaving chains unpaired. Study-wide results and caveats: Missing private and CD4 specificities, VDJdb matching favored anti-spike CD8 responses.

Individual cDNA molecules were tagged with unique molecular identifiers, the study reported. Each CDR3 protein gets one entry after TCRdb re-called the 5' RACE reads with MiXCR. The table shows fewer than 35,000 distinct CDR3 sequences, with 9% occurring only once. About this clonotype: As yet, its antigen is unknown.

Deletions cut 7 bases from V and 4 bases from J, with 11 bases between. In germline, CDR1 is SNHLY, CDR2 FYNNEI. This CDR3 is built from 13 residues. The source material was whole blood. The V call is TRBV2, the J call TRBJ2-1; possibly TRBD1 for D (6 bases). This TCR derives from an adult who was a healthcare worker with PCR-confirmed SARS-CoV-2 infection or an uninfected control (not recorded which). CDR3 DNA: TGTGCCAGCAAAGCAGGGGAATACAATGAGCAGTTCTTC. Residues: CASKAGEYNEQFF. The variable domain in full, completed from reference TRBV2 and TRBJ2-1, reads EPEVTQTPSHQVTQMGQEVILRCVPISNHLYFYWYRQILGQKVEFLVSFYNNEISEKSEIFDDQFSVERPDGSNFTLKIRSTKLEDSAMYFCASKAGEYNEQFFGPGTRLTVL.